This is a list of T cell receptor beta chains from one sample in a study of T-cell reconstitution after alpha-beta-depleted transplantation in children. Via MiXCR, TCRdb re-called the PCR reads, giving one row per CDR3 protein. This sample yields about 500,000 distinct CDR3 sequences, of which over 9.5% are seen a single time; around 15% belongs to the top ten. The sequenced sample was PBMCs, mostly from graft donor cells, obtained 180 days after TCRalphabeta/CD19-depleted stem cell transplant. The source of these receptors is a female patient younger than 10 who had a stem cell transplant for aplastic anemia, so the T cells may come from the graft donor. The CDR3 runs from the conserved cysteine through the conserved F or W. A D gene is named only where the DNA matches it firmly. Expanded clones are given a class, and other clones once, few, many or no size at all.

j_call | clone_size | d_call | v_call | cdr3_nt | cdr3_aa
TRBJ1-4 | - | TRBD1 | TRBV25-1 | TGTGCCAGCAGTGAAGGAAAGGGGGCAGAGGGGTCTAATGAAAAACTGTTTTTT | CASSEGKGAEGSNEKLFF
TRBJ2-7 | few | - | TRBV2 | TGTGCCAGCAAACAAGCGGCCGTAGGGTTTGAGCAGTACTTC | CASKQAAVGFEQYF
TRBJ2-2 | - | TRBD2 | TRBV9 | TGTGCCAGCAGCGTCCGGCTAGCGGGAGGCACCGGGGAGCTGTTTTTT | CASSVRLAGGTGELFF
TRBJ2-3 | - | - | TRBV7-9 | TGTGCCAGCAGCTTAGGTGGCCCCGGGGTTCGGACAGATACGCAGTATTTT | CASSLGGPGVRTDTQYF
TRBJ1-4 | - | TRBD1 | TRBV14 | TGTGCCAGCAGCCAAGCCCGGACAGGGGGCCGGGAAAAACTGTTTTTT | CASSQARTGGREKLFF
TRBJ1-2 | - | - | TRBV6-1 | TGTGCCAGCAGTGAATCGGAAGGACTCCCACCCGCGTATGGCTACACCTTC | CASSESEGLPPAYGYTF
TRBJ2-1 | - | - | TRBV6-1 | TGTGCCAGCAGCCTCGGTGGGTCCACTTTCAATGAGCAGTTCTTC | CASSLGGSTFNEQFF
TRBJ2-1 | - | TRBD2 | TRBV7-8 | TGTGCCAGCAGCCCGTGGGGGACTAGCGGAGCCTACAATGAGCAGTTCTTC | CASSPWGTSGAYNEQFF
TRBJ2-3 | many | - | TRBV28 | TGTGCCAGCATGGGAGGGGGAACTAGCGCGGATACGCAGTATTTT | CASMGGGTSADTQYF
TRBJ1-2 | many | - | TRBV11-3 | TGTGCCAGCAGCTTAACCACTAACTATGGCTACACCTTC | CASSLTTNYGYTF
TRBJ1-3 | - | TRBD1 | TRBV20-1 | TGCAGTGCTAGAGGGGACAGGCCCTCTGGAAACACCATATATTTT | CSARGDRPSGNTIYF
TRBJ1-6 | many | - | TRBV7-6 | TGTGCCAGCAGCCCGGGACAACTCAACAATTCACCCCTCCACTTT | CASSPGQLNNSPLHF
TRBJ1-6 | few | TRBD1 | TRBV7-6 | TGTGCCAGCAGCTTAGACCGGGACAGGGTCGATTCACCCCTCCACTTT | CASSLDRDRVDSPLHF
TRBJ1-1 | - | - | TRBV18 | TGTGCCAGCTCACGACGGGCGGGCCCGAACACTGAAGCTTTCTTT | CASSRRAGPNTEAFF
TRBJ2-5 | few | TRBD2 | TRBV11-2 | TGTGCCAGCAGCTTATGGGTGGGGGGGACTAGCGGGAGAAGAGAGACCCAGTACTTC | CASSLWVGGTSGRRETQYF
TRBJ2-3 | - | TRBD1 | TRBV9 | TGTGCCAGCAGCGCGATTTACAGGGGAACTAGCACAGATACGCAGTATTTT | CASSAIYRGTSTDTQYF
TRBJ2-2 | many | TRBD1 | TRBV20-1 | TGCAGTGCTAGGGACAGGGGGAACACCGGGGAGCTGTTTTTT | CSARDRGNTGELFF
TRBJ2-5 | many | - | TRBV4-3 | TGCGCCAGCAGCCCTTGGATACAAGAGACCCAGTACTTC | CASSPWIQETQYF
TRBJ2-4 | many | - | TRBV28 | TGTGCCAGCAGAACCGCAGGGGGGGCGATGGCCAAAAACATTCAGTACTTC | CASRTAGGAMAKNIQYF
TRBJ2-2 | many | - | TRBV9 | TGTGCCAGCAGCGTAGATCTCGGGACAACCAACACCGGGGAGCTGTTTTTT | CASSVDLGTTNTGELFF
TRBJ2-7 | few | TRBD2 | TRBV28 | TGTGCCAGCAGTTTCCCCCGGAGGGATGGACTAGCGGGGAGCTCCTACGAGCAGTACTTC | CASSFPRRDGLAGSSYEQYF
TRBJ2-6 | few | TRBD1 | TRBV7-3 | TGTGCCAGCAGCTCCCTCAGGGGGCGGCTCTCTGGGGCCAACGTCCTGACTTTC | CASSSLRGRLSGANVLTF
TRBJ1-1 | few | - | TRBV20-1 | TGCAGTGCTCCTAACCAGGGGAATACTGAAGCTTTCTTT | CSAPNQGNTEAFF
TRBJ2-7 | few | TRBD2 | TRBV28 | TGTGCGGGGGGGAGGTTCCACGAGCAGTACTTC | CAGGRFHEQYF
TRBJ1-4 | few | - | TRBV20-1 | TGCAGTGCTAGAGAGGGCGCCAGCCTTAATGAAAAACTGTTTTTT | CSAREGASLNEKLFF
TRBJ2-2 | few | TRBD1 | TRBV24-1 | TGTGCCACCAGTGACCAAGACAGGGGGTACACCGGGGAGCTGTTTTTT | CATSDQDRGYTGELFF
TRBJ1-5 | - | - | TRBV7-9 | TGTGCCAGCAGCCCTCGGGCGAATCAGCCCCAGCATTTT | CASSPRANQPQHF
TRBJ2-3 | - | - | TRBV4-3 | TGCGCCAGCAGCCAAGATTTGAGGGGGATCACAGATACGCAGTATTTT | CASSQDLRGITDTQYF
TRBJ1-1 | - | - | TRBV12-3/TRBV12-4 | TGTGCCAGCACCACCGACAGGCAAGCAGCTTTCTTT | CASTTDRQAAFF
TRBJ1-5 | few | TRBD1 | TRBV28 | TGTGCCAGCAGTTTACCCCGGGGGGGACAGGGCGGTAACAATCAGCCCCAGCATTTT | CASSLPRGGQGGNNQPQHF
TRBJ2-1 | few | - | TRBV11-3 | TGTGCCAGCAGCCCAAAGGCACACAATGAGCAGTTCTTC | CASSPKAHNEQFF
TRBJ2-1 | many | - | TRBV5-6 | TGTGCCAGCAGGGGGATTATGGGGAATGAGCAGTTCTTC | CASRGIMGNEQFF
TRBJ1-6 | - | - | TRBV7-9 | TGTGCCAGCAGCTTAGGCCGACGACCCCTCCACTTT | CASSLGRRPLHF
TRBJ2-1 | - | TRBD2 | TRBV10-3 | TGTGCCATCAGTGAGTTGGGAGCGGGAGTCTCCTACAATGAGCAGTTCTTC | CAISELGAGVSYNEQFF
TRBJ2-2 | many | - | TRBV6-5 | TGTGCCAGCAGTTACTCGATCCAATTCGCCTCGAACACCGGGGAGCTGTTTTTT | CASSYSIQFASNTGELFF
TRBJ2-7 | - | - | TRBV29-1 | TGCAGCGTTGAGATTGGGGGCCATAGCTCCTACGAGCAGTACTTC | CSVEIGGHSSYEQYF
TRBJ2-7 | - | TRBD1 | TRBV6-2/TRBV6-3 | TGTGCCAGCATTCCGGGACAGGGAACGAAGACTTTCTACGAGCAGTACTTC | CASIPGQGTKTFYEQYF
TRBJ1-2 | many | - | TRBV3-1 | TGTGCCAGCAGCCAAGAAACTACGAACTATGGCTACACCTTC | CASSQETTNYGYTF
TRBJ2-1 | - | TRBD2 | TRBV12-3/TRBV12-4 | TGTGCCAGCAGTGGTGTACTAGCGGGACAATACAATGAGCAGTTCTTC | CASSGVLAGQYNEQFF
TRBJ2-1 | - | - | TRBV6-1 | TGTGCCAGCAGCCGAGGACAGCCCTACAATGAGCAGTTCTTC | CASSRGQPYNEQFF
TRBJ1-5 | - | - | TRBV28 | TGTGCCAGCAGCAAAACAGGATCCGGCAATCAGCCCCAGCATTTT | CASSKTGSGNQPQHF
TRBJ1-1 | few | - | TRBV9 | TGTGCCAGCAGCGTAGGGGGGGCTGGCTTGCTGGGGACTGAAGCTTTCTTT | CASSVGGAGLLGTEAFF
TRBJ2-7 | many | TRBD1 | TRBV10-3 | TGTGCCATCGCGGCCGGGACAGGGACCGAGCAGTACTTC | CAIAAGTGTEQYF
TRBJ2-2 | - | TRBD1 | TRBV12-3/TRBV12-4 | TGTGCCAGCAGATCGGGACAGGGTCTCACCGGGGAGCTGTTTTTT | CASRSGQGLTGELFF
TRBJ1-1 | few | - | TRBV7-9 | TGTGCCAGCAGCTTAGCAAGCGGAGGGGCAGGCACTGAAGCTTTCTTT | CASSLASGGAGTEAFF
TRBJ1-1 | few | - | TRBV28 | TGTGCCAGCAGTTTCGGGGGCATAGGGCGGAAGAGCACTGAAGCTTTCTTT | CASSFGGIGRKSTEAFF
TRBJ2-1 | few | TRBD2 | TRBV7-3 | TGTGCCAGCAGCTTAGAAGTAGCGGGAGGGCAGTTCTTC | CASSLEVAGGQFF
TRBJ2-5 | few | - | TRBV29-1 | TGCAGCGTTGAGCTTCCCAAAGAGACCCAGTACTTC | CSVELPKETQYF
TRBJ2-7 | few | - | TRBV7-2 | TGTGCCAGCAGCATACACTACGAGCAGTACTTC | CASSIHYEQYF